The 15 T cell receptor beta chains in this list originate from one sample, sequenced in a study of cytomegalovirus exposure and HLA in healthy donors. Researchers ran the PCR with 60 Vbeta and 13 Jbeta primers. The data were produced by immunoSEQ multiplex PCR, yet TCRdb's version contains in-frame clones alone and is incomplete. The sample includes fewer than 250,000 clones, around 76% of them seen just once. Sequencing was performed on PBMCs. These receptor sequences come from a man aged 35 to 55 in good health and CMV-seropositive.

This chain uses TRBV9 with TRBJ1-1; tentative D call: TRBD1 (5 bases). This CDR3 has 13 residues. V was clipped by 3 bases and J by 1 base, with 7 bases between them. The V gene's germline CDR1 is SGDLS and CDR2 YYNGEE. For the CDR3, the DNA is TGTGCCAGCAGCGGGCAGGGGAACACTGAAGCTTTCTTT. Protein product: CASSGQGNTEAFF.

Here the CDR3 DNA reads TGTGCCAGCAGCTTTATGCCTAGCGGGAGAAATGAGCAGTTCTTC. Protein product: CASSFMPSGRNEQFF. The genes are TRBV7-3 and TRBJ2-1; 10 nucleotides match TRBD2. Germline loops: CDR1 SGHTA, CDR2 FQGTGA. This CDR3 is built from 15 residues. After removal of 3 bases from V and 7 bases from J, the junction contained 6 bases not matched to a gene.

This clone was seen a handful of times. The chain has TRBV6-1 and TRBJ1-5; tentative D call: TRBD1 (5 bases). This CDR3 contains 13 residues. The germline V gene has CDR1 MNHNS and CDR2 SASEGT. V gave up 0 bases and J gave up 7 bases, with 7 bases separating them. This chain's CDR3 is CASSEARTQPQHF. The CDR3 DNA is TGTGCCAGCAGTGAAGCCCGGACACAGCCCCAGCATTTT.

The chain links TRBV4-2 to TRBJ2-1, with TRBD2 matching 14 bases. This CDR3 has 15 amino acids. Germline V gene data show CDR1 as LGHNA and CDR2 as YNFKEQ. V was clipped by 3 bases and J by 6 bases; unmatched bases: 1. CDR3 sequence reads: CASSQGTSGGNEQFF. Here the CDR3 DNA reads TGTGCCAGCAGCCAGGGGACTAGCGGGGGCAATGAGCAGTTCTTC.

This clone appeared a single time. The chain is built from TRBV2 and TRBJ1-1; the D is unclear. V shed 2 bases and J shed 2 bases, with 6 bases lying between them. The CDR3 is 13 amino acids. Per the germline V gene, CDR1 is SNHLY and CDR2 is FYNNEI. The CDR3 here is CASSEQVNTEAFF. CDR3 nucleotide sequence: TGTGCCAGCAGTGAACAGGTTAACACTGAAGCTTTCTTT.

V gene TRBV5-1 combines with J gene TRBJ1-2, with a possible D match to TRBD1 (6 bases). The V end lost 3 bases, the J end lost 7 bases, and 19 bases lay between the germline ends. Germline V lookup: CDR1 SGHRS, CDR2 YFSETQ. The CDR3 has 15 residues. The CDR3 protein is CASSSANSGVGGYTF. CDR3 DNA sequence: TGCGCCAGCAGCTCGGCTAACTCAGGGGTGGGTGGCTACACCTTC.

The gene calls are TRBV10-1 and TRBJ2-2; weak D call: TRBD1 (6 bases). Per the germline V gene, CDR1 is WNHNN and CDR2 is SYGVQD (reference sequence). The CDR3 spans 17 residues. Deletions cut 3 bases from V and 7 bases from J, with 21 bases between. CDR3 amino acids: CASSEDLIGQGNGELFF. The CDR3 DNA reads as TGCGCCAGCAGTGAAGATTTAATAGGGCAGGGGAACGGGGAGCTGTTTTTT.

This clone was recorded a few times. The gene calls are TRBV6-5 and TRBJ1-2; D might be TRBD1 (6 bases). Trimming shortened V by 4 bases and J by 4 bases, and 13 bases separated the two germline ends. The V gene's germline CDR1 is MNHEY and CDR2 SVGAGI. This CDR3 is built from 14 residues. The CDR3 DNA reads TGTGCCAGCAGTTTCTCAGGGGCAGGCTATGGCTACACCTTC. Protein product: CASSFSGAGYGYTF.

The chain combines TRBV19 with TRBJ1-5; possibly TRBD1 for D (6 bases). The CDR3 loop spans 15 amino acids. V was clipped by 5 bases and J by 3 bases, with 14 bases between them. Per germline, CDR1 LNHDA and CDR2 SQIVND (reference sequence). CDR3 loop: CASSLPDSLNQPQHF. CDR3 DNA sequence: TGTGCCAGTAGTCTCCCGGACAGCCTCAATCAGCCCCAGCATTTT.

The J gene is TRBJ2-7, the V gene TRBV11-3, with TRBD2 matching over 8 bases. This CDR3 region has 14 residues. Unmatched junction bases numbered 7, after V lost 2 bases and J lost 7 bases. Germline CDR1 and CDR2: SGHNT and YENEEA. CDR3 in DNA: TGTGCCAGCAGCTTATCCGGGACTAGTGGAGAGCAGTACTTC. Its protein product is CASSLSGTSGEQYF.

The table lists this clone with a few counts. V gene TRBV12-2 combines with J gene TRBJ2-7; the table calls TRBD2, which could not be checked here. TRBV12-2 is tagged as a pseudogene. The CDR3 extends over 15 amino acids. The CDR3 region has the DNA TGTGCAAGTCGCTTAGCGCGACTAGTAACTTACGAGCAGTACGTC. Encoded protein: CASRLARLVTYEQYV.

The V gene is TRBV9, the J gene TRBJ2-3, with 12 nucleotides matching TRBD2. The V and J ends lost 2 bases and 1 base, in that order; junction bases with no gene match: 2. The CDR3 spans 16 residues. Germline CDR1 is SGDLS and CDR2 is YYNGEE. The CDR3 bases are TGTGCCAGCAGCGTCCGGACTAGCGGGGGCACAGATACGCAGTATTTT. This encodes CASSVRTSGGTDTQYF.

This clone turned up a few times. This chain links TRBV11-2 with TRBJ2-2, with a possible D match to TRBD2 (6 bases). Germline CDR1 reads SGHAT; CDR2 reads FQNNGV. This CDR3 has 14 amino acids. V lost 4 bases, J lost 5 bases, and 11 bases lay in between. Here the CDR3 DNA reads TGTGCCAGCAGCTATTTAGCGGCAACCGGGGAGCTGTTTTTT. Its protein product is CASSYLAATGELFF.

The chain combines TRBV14 with TRBJ1-2; perhaps TRBD1 as D (6 bases). V lost 2 bases and J 4 bases, leaving 14 bases between the germline ends. Germline V gives CDR1 SGHDN, CDR2 FVKESK. This CDR3 contains 15 residues. In nucleotides, the CDR3 is TGTGCCAGCAGCCAACGCAGGGGCCCCGGCTATGGCTACACCTTC. It codes for CASSQRRGPGYGYTF.

For the CDR3, the DNA is TGTGCCGCAGACAGGGGAGGAAACACCATATATTTT. It encodes CAADRGGNTIYF. The chain employs TRBV28 and TRBJ1-3; 8 bases fit TRBD1. V lost 11 bases and J lost 4; bases outside the gene matches: 4. The CDR3 sequence is 12 residues long. Germline CDR1 reads MDHEN; CDR2 reads SYDVKM.